This T cell receptor beta chain was sequenced in a study of blood T cell repertoires in COVID-19 (dated by TCRdb to the early 2020s). A note on the overall study: The collaborator samples originated in the United States, Italy and Spain and spanned the acute and convalescent phases of COVID-19. The material from the prospective study consisted of cDNA or gDNA derived from T cells, B-cell-depleted T cells, or PBMCs. Deeply sampled blood TCRbeta repertoires from subjects exposed to, actively infected with, or recovered from COVID-19 were included in the dataset. The repertoires were made available in a free public database intended to serve as a resource for research on the immune response to SARS-CoV-2. The samples were drawn from the first 160 participants of the ongoing ImmuneRACE study and from 1,254 subjects provided by 6 global collaborators. Nearly every sample came with metadata listing a de-identified subject ID, COVID-19 status, age in years and sex. Where available, HLA class I and class II types were obtained from metadata supplied by the sample provider rather than from assay-based typing. What the study reported, not specific to this receptor: The quantity of clinical and demographic metadata differed by source and by participant and was supplied without curation.

Participants in the prospective study were aged roughly 18 to 100 years, lived in 24 United States geographic areas, and enrolled through a virtual design. In the prospective study, participants were assigned to cohorts based on the clinical history participants reported in a screening survey and a study questionnaire. For ImmuneRACE Cohort 3, a participant was defined as recovered based on two consecutive negative NP/OP PCR tests, clearance by a healthcare professional, or resolution of symptoms. Mobile phlebotomists in the prospective study collected whole blood, serum and a nasopharyngeal or oropharyngeal swab from every participant. Over a roughly 2-month period, participants in the prospective study had the option of providing additional blood draws and questionnaires. Before DNA extraction, prospective study blood samples were shipped either frozen or at room temperature. Remarks on this clone: This receptor's antigen is unknown. Base qualities were left out, and no much larger clone turns up one base away.

The germline V gene specifies ENHRY as CDR1 and SYGVKD as CDR2. V lost 3 bases and J lost 2 bases; the stretch between them is 11 bases long. The CDR3 covers 16 residues, taking in both the cysteine and the phenylalanine. The read is trimmed to its CDR3 DNA, 48 bases read in frame from base 1. TCRbeta CDR3 regions were amplified from genomic DNA using the immunoSEQ Assay, a bias-controlled multiplex PCR. Per the original workflow: The number of nucleated cells in each sample was estimated by amplification of reference gene primers within the assay. To quantify the absolute abundance of each unique TCRbeta CDR3 rearrangement, sequence reads were collapsed and filtered. Productive Simpson clonality was computed per sample as the square root of Simpson's diversity index over productive rearrangements. TCRdb provides this immuneACCESS table in a form limited to in-frame rearrangements. Some clones are lacking; in checked studies, under half of them reflect an unresolved V gene, and why the rest are absent is not known. The V and J calls and clone size were taken over from that table, and D and trimming were inferred from the DNA. The sample profile shows approximately 300,000 clones; just over 85% of them were found once. About 10% of the sample is taken by the ten largest.

The rearrangement joined TRBV10-3 to TRBJ2-6, and possibly TRBD1, on 5 matching bases. The sample was PBMCs or T cells enriched from blood (not recorded which). This receptor was obtained from a woman in her late teens or twenties who had recovered from COVID-19. The DNA reads as follows: TGTGCCATCAGTGAACAGGATCGCCCTGGGGCCAACGTCCTGACTTTC. This is translated as CAISEQDRPGANVLTF.